The source of this TCR beta chain is a study of cytomegalovirus exposure and HLA in healthy donors. The study, taken as a whole, reports: Reports indicated that the classifier achieved high specificity and sensitivity in diagnosing cytomegalovirus status. With further analysis later on, most CMV-associated TCR beta chains appeared HLA-restricted.

The CDR3 spans 12 residues. V lost 9 bases to trimming and J lost 4 bases; unmatched junction nucleotides: 3. Germline V gene data show CDR1 as MNHEY and CDR2 as SMNVEV (reference sequence). Amplification used 60 Vbeta primers and 13 Jbeta primers. Sequencing used immunoSEQ multiplex PCR; TCRdb keeps in-frame clones, though not all of them. The data show roughly 100,000 clones, 70% to 80% seen once. Of note for this clone: As yet, its antigen is unknown.

This chain connects TRBV27 to TRBJ2-1, with TRBD2 matching 7 bases. The origin of this receptor is a middle-aged man in good health and CMV-seronegative. The sequenced sample was PBMCs. CDR3 sequence: CASTSVYNEQFF. Here the CDR3 DNA reads TGTGCCAGTACTAGCGTATACAATGAGCAGTTCTTC.